The next 21 T cell receptor beta chains were all read from a single sample in a study of breast tumors, draining lymph nodes, adjacent tissues. Breast cancer patients provided tissue from their axillary draining lymph nodes. MiXCR, run by TCRdb on the multiplex PCR reads, gives a single entry per CDR3 protein. This table holds about 230,000 distinct CDR3 sequences, approximately 30% found once. The specimen sequenced was axillary lymph node tissue. The receptors were gathered from a female donor with breast cancer. Some clones in this sample may be carry-over from other donors' samples.

Many counts were recorded for this clonotype. CDR3 DNA: TGCAGTGCTTCGGGGCCAGCGGAGCAGTTCTTC. Translating it yields CSASGPAEQFF. The chain is built from TRBV20-1 and TRBJ2-1; D is tentatively TRBD1 or TRBD2 (5 bases each). The CDR3 has 11 amino acids. V lost 5 bases and J 10 bases, leaving 12 bases between the germline ends. Germline loops: CDR1 DFQATT, CDR2 SNEGSKA (reference sequence).

As for this clonotype: Germline is not matched at one junction end, which may reflect a read error. This rearrangement joins TRBV7-2 to TRBJ2-1, with TRBD2 matching over 11 bases. Germline assignment: CDR1 SGHTA and CDR2 FQGNSA. The CDR3 runs to 18 residues. In DNA, the CDR3 is TGTGCCAGCAGCTTAGACTCACCACTAGCGGGGGTCTACAATGAGCAGCTCTTC. Amino acids: CASSLDSPLAGVYNEQLF.

This clonotype was observed at least ten times. V and J are TRBV7-2 and TRBJ2-1, with TRBD1 identical over 8 bases. The CDR3 is 20 amino acids. Germline-derived CDR1 and CDR2 are SGHTA and FQGNSA. Losses at the gene ends were 4 bases for V and 5 bases for J; bases not matched to a gene: 22. The chain's CDR3 is CASSSWTGRIGKGSDNEQFF. The CDR3, as DNA: TGTGCCAGCAGCTCGTGGACAGGGAGGATCGGGAAGGGTAGTGACAATGAGCAGTTCTTC. Full variable domain (missing parts from reference TRBV7-2 and TRBJ2-1): GAGVSQSPSNKVTEKGKDVELRCDPISGHTALYWYRQSLGQGLEFLIYFQGNSAPDKSGLPSDRFSAERTGGSVSTLTIQRTQQEDSAVYLCASSSWTGRIGKGSDNEQFFGPGTRLTVL.

This clonotype was recorded many times. This chain links TRBV11-3 with TRBJ2-5; D is unresolved. The V and J ends lost 6 bases and 5 bases respectively, with 10 bases between them. The CDR3 spans 12 residues. CDR1 and CDR2 (germline): SGHNT, YENEEA. The CDR3 DNA reads as TGTGCCAGCAGTCCAGCGTACGAGACCCAGTACTTC. It translates to CASSPAYETQYF.

This clonotype was detected many times. V and J are TRBV7-2 and TRBJ2-3; D not certain. V was shortened by 5 bases and J by 3 bases, with 9 bases between the two germline ends. This CDR3 has 13 residues. Germline CDR1 SGHTA, CDR2 FQGNSA. CDR3 bases: TGTGCCAGCAGCCCCGGGCGGACAGATACGCAGTATTTT. The encoded protein is CASSPGRTDTQYF. Full variable domain (missing parts from reference TRBV7-2 and TRBJ2-3): GAGVSQSPSNKVTEKGKDVELRCDPISGHTALYWYRQSLGQGLEFLIYFQGNSAPDKSGLPSDRFSAERTGGSVSTLTIQRTQQEDSAVYLCASSPGRTDTQYFGPGTRLTVL.

V is TRBV19 and J is TRBJ2-6, with D possibly matching TRBD2 (5 bases). The CDR3 extends over 12 amino acids. The V and J ends lost 3 bases and 9 bases respectively, with 6 bases between them. CDR1 LNHDA and CDR2 SQIVND come from the germline V gene (reference sequence). The CDR3, as DNA: TGTGCCAGTAGTATTCGGGACAACGTCCTGACTTTC. This sequence encodes CASSIRDNVLTF. Full variable domain (missing parts from reference TRBV19 and TRBJ2-6): DGGITQSPKYLFRKEGQNVTLSCEQNLNHDAMYWYRQDPGQGLRLIYYSQIVNDFQKGDIAEGYSVSREKKESFPLTVTSAQKNPTAFYLCASSIRDNVLTFGAGSRLTVL.

The sample holds many counts of this clonotype. The chain joins TRBV2 to TRBJ2-1, with 15 bases matching TRBD2. The V gene end was trimmed by 6 bases and the J gene end by 15 bases; junction bases not matched to a gene: 12. CDR3 size: 15 residues. CDR1 is SNHLY, CDR2 FYNNEI, per germline. The CDR3 bases are TGTGCCAGCAGCGACAACGGACTAGCGGGAGGGCGGTCGTTCTTC. Translation gives CASSDNGLAGGRSFF.

There are a few counts of this clonotype. V usage is TRBV5-1 and J usage is TRBJ2-5; weak D call: TRBD2 (5 bases). The CDR3 consists of 14 residues. CDR1 SGHRS and CDR2 YFSETQ come from the germline V gene. Between the trimmed V and J ends, which lost 4 bases and 8 bases, there was a span of 18 bases. The CDR3 DNA reads as TGCGCCAGCAGCCCCTCTGGAGGCCGTGACACCCAGTACTTC. Amino acids: CASSPSGGRDTQYF.

This chain joins TRBV11-3 and TRBJ2-1, with D possibly matching TRBD1 (5 bases). Looked up from germline, CDR1 is SGHNT and CDR2 is YENEEA. V lost 5 bases to trimming and J lost 6 bases, with 14 bases between them. This CDR3 comprises 14 residues. The CDR3, as DNA: TGTGCCAGCAGCCCCCAAGGGGTGTCCAATGAGCAGTTCTTC. Its protein product is CASSPQGVSNEQFF.

As regards this clonotype: Germline is not matched at one junction end, which may reflect a read error. The chain links TRBV6-2 or TRBV6-3 to TRBJ2-7, with unresolved D. Germline CDR1 is MNHEY and CDR2 is SVGEGT. The CDR3 spans 14 residues. The CDR3 DNA reads TGTGCCGGCAGTCACCGTGGGTCAGCCTACGAGCAGTACTTC. Translating it yields CAGSHRGSAYEQYF.

This clonotype was observed at least ten times. This may be a read error, as it is one base from a much larger clone. The V gene is TRBV20-1, the J gene TRBJ2-6; the D gene could be TRBD1 or TRBD2 (5 bases each). Germline V CDR1 and CDR2: DFQATT, SNEGSKA (reference sequence). This CDR3 is built from 14 residues. CDR3 residues: CSASRGTGATVLTF. CDR3 nucleotides: TGCAGTGCTTCTCGGGGCACTGGGGCCACCGTCCTGACTTTC.

This clonotype was observed many times. This chain links TRBV18 with TRBJ2-3; 7 bases line up with TRBD2. Germline CDR1 is KGHSH and CDR2 is LQKENI. The length of the CDR3 is 13 residues. V lost 0 bases to trimming and J lost 11 bases; unmatched junction nucleotides: 5. CDR3 region: CASSPPSGREQYF. The CDR3 DNA follows: TGTGCCAGCTCACCACCCTCAGGGAGGGAGCAGTATTTT.

The chain combines TRBV10-3 with TRBJ1-5; D is possibly TRBD1 (5 bases). Between the trimmed V and J ends, which lost 2 bases and 4 bases, there was a span of 9 bases. The CDR3 sequence is 14 residues long. Looked up from germline, CDR1 is ENHRY and CDR2 is SYGVKD. In nucleotides, the CDR3 is TGTGCCATCAGTGAGCAGGGCGCGAATCAGCCCCAGCATTTT. Its protein is CAISEQGANQPQHF.

V and J are TRBV7-9 and TRBJ2-1, with 11 bases identical to TRBD2. Unmatched junction bases numbered 1, after V lost 4 bases and J lost 2 bases. CDR1 and CDR2 (germline): SEHNR, FQNEAQ (reference sequence). The CDR3 spans 15 residues. Written as DNA, the CDR3 is TGTGCCAGCAGCTATAGCGGGAGGGCCTACAATGAGCAGTTCTTC. Translated: CASSYSGRAYNEQFF.

This clonotype was seen many times. The rearrangement links TRBV5-1 to TRBJ2-3; 9 bases fit TRBD2. Germline V gives CDR1 SGHRS, CDR2 YFSETQ. The CDR3 is made up of 17 amino acids. V dropped 2 bases and J dropped 0; count of bases not matched to a gene: 7. The CDR3 protein is CASSLLVTSGSTDTQYF. In DNA form, the CDR3 reads TGCGCCAGCAGCTTATTAGTAACTAGCGGGAGCACAGATACGCAGTATTTT.

About this clonotype: This clone may be a read error of a much larger clone one base away. The gene calls are TRBV27 and TRBJ1-2, with D maybe TRBD1 (5 bases). This CDR3 spans 14 amino acids. V was cut by 8 bases and J by 4 bases, with 17 bases left in between. Germline assignment: CDR1 MNHEY and CDR2 SMNVEV (reference sequence). CDR3 residues: CASSDGGGIYGYTF. Here the CDR3 DNA reads TGTGCCAGCTCAGATGGGGGGGGAATCTATGGCTACACCTTC.

This clonotype has only a few counts. A read error is possible here, since a much larger clone lies one base away. The gene calls are TRBV7-3 and TRBJ2-6; TRBD1 is a possible D gene (5 bases). There are 17 residues in the CDR3. Germline V gene sequence: CDR1 SGHTA, CDR2 FQGTGA. CDR3 loop: CASSLNGPHSGANLLTF. In DNA form, the CDR3 reads TGTGCCAGCAGCCTGAACGGACCGCACTCTGGGGCCAACCTCCTGACTTTC.

This clonotype was recorded at least ten times. This chain links TRBV5-5 with TRBJ2-7; D call uncertain. Germline V gene data show CDR1 as SGHKS and CDR2 as YYEKEE (reference sequence). This CDR3 region has 14 residues. Trimming pared 0 bases from V and 2 bases from J, leaving 9 bases between. DNA of the CDR3: TGTGCCAGCAGCTTGGGCGACTCGACCTACGAGCAGTACTTC. Its protein product is CASSLGDSTYEQYF.

This clonotype was observed many times. The chain recombines TRBV7-2 with TRBJ2-4; no definite D call. In germline, CDR1 is SGHTA, CDR2 FQGNSA. Trimming cost V 5 bases and J 8 bases, with 10 bases left between them. The CDR3 is 12 residues long. CDR3 sequence (DNA): TGTGCCAGCAGCCCCCATAGGGACATTCAGTACTTC. Protein product: CASSPHRDIQYF.

As for this clonotype: A clone one base away is much larger, so this may be a read error. The chain carries TRBV7-3 and TRBJ2-3, with D unclear. With the DNA end fitting TRBJ1-5 better, the J assignment may be wrong. The CDR3 is 15 amino acids. Germline values: CDR1 SGHTA, CDR2 FQGTGA. The DNA for the CDR3 is TGTGCCAGCAGCTTCAGCGGGAGGGCCGGGGATACGCAGCATTTT. Amino acids: CASSFSGRAGDTQHF.

The chain joins TRBV7-9 to TRBJ1-2, with 7 bases lining up with TRBD1. CDR3 length equals 12 residues. Germline CDR1 reads SEHNR; CDR2 reads FQNEAQ (reference sequence). Trimming at V came to 6 bases and at J to 8 bases, leaving 6 bases not matched to a gene. In DNA, the CDR3 is TGTGCCAGCAGGCGACAGGGAGTCGGCTACACCTTC. Translating it yields CASRRQGVGYTF.